One and the same sample provided the 8 T cell receptor beta chains below, sequenced in a study of blood T cell repertoires in COVID-19. The protocol was immunoSEQ multiplex PCR, while the TCRdb copy is restricted to in-frame clones and leaves out a portion. The sample consists of about 120,000 clones, roughly 80% of them appearing once. Sequencing was carried out using peripheral blood. These receptors all stem from a human donor in a cohort sampled during active COVID-19.

The V gene is TRBV5-1, the J gene TRBJ2-5; possible D gene TRBD1, 5 bases. The CDR3 consists of 14 residues. Trimming pared 1 base from V and 5 bases from J, leaving 12 bases between. Germline CDR1 is SGHRS and CDR2 is YFSETQ. CDR3 DNA sequence: TGCGCCAGCAGCTTGTTCCAGGGCAGGGAGACCCAGTACTTC. Translated, it gives CASSLFQGRETQYF.

The genes are TRBV2 and TRBJ2-7; the D gene is possibly TRBD1 (5 bases). The germline V gene has CDR1 SNHLY and CDR2 FYNNEI. Trimming took off 6 bases at V and 0 bases at J, with 15 bases between the two ends. The CDR3 contains 15 residues. The CDR3 region is CASRVEDRNSYEQYF. CDR3 DNA: TGTGCCAGCAGAGTGGAAGACAGAAACTCCTACGAGCAGTACTTC.

The rearrangement joins TRBV2 to TRBJ2-1, with 9 nucleotides matching TRBD1. The V gene end was trimmed by 5 bases and the J gene end by 2 bases; junction bases not matched to a gene: 4. CDR3 length equals 15 residues. The germline gives CDR1 SNHLY, CDR2 FYNNEI. CDR3 loop: CASSWDREPYNEQFF. CDR3 in DNA: TGTGCCAGCAGTTGGGACAGGGAACCCTACAATGAGCAGTTCTTC.

The J gene is TRBJ2-5, the V gene TRBV7-9; TRBD1 is a possible D gene (6 bases). The germline CDR1 and CDR2 sequences are SEHNR and FQNEAQ (reference sequence). The CDR3 loop spans 13 amino acids. With 5 bases removed from V and 7 bases from J, the gap between germline ends came to 14 bases. The CDR3 sequence is CASSGRDTGTQYF. The CDR3 nucleotides are TGTGCCAGCAGCGGCCGGGACACGGGGACCCAGTACTTC.

This chain links TRBV5-1 with TRBJ1-4, with TRBD1 as a possible D gene (6 bases). Germline assignment: CDR1 SGHRS and CDR2 YFSETQ. V was cut by 4 bases and J by 8 bases, with 12 bases left in between. This CDR3 comprises 13 residues. CDR3 sequence: CASSATGLEKLFF. CDR3 nucleotides: TGCGCCAGCAGCGCCACAGGGTTAGAAAAACTGTTTTTT.

The chain has TRBV4-3 and TRBJ2-3; TRBD2 agrees at 11 bases. Germline V gives CDR1 LGHNA, CDR2 YSLEER. J was trimmed by 1 base and V by 3 bases; bases with no gene match: 9. CDR3 length equals 18 residues. The CDR3 nucleotides read TGCGCCAGCAGCCAGACACTAGCGGGGGCCGGGGGCACAGATACGCAGTATTTT. This gives the protein CASSQTLAGAGGTDTQYF.

The CDR3 DNA is TGCGCCAGCAGCTTGGCGGCGGATCGTCAAGAGACCCAGTACTTC. Its translation is CASSLAADRQETQYF. The chain links TRBV5-1 to TRBJ2-5; D is unclear. Trimming stripped 0 bases from V and 2 bases from J, with 11 bases between. Germline V gene data show CDR1 as SGHRS and CDR2 as YFSETQ. The CDR3 covers 15 residues.

The chain couples TRBV5-1 to TRBJ2-3; tentatively, D is TRBD1 (6 bases). V lost 0 bases, J lost 1 base, and 12 bases lay in between. Germline V CDR1 and CDR2: SGHRS, YFSETQ. This CDR3 spans 16 amino acids. Here the CDR3 DNA reads TGCGCCAGCAGCTTGGGAACAGGGAGCGGCACAGATACGCAGTATTTT. It translates to CASSLGTGSGTDTQYF.